The 11 T cell receptor beta chains given below trace back to one sample, sequenced in a study of T cell changes during pregnancy in multiple sclerosis. Using immunoSEQ multiplex PCR, the repertoire was profiled, and TCRdb retains in-frame clones only, with some absent. Of 30,000 to 35,000 clones listed, about 90% are singletons. Sequenced material: CD4+ T cells from peripheral blood mononuclear cells, taken in the third trimester of pregnancy. These receptors were collected from a female donor in good health, enrolled as a control in a pregnancy study.

The V gene is TRBV7-8, the J gene TRBJ1-2, with TRBD1 matching over 9 bases. CDR3 length equals 13 residues. V dropped 6 bases and J dropped 8; count of bases not matched to a gene: 7. The V gene's germline CDR1 is SGHVS and CDR2 FQNEAQ. This CDR3 is CASSLTGTGGYTF. The CDR3 DNA sequence: TGTGCCAGCAGTTTAACCGGGACAGGGGGCTACACCTTC.

The chain is built from TRBV6-6 and TRBJ1-1, with no clear D. CDR1 and CDR2 (germline): MNHNY, SVGAGI (reference sequence). The CDR3 is 13 amino acids. Trimming stripped 2 bases from V and 4 bases from J, with 8 bases between. Here the CDR3 reads CASSYGGRTEAFF. DNA for the CDR3: TGTGCCAGCAGTTACGGCGGGCGCACTGAAGCTTTCTTT.

CDR3 nucleotide sequence: TGCGGGGCGGGAGGCTACACCTTC. Amino acid sequence: CGAGGYTF. This chain links TRBV20-1 with TRBJ1-2; D is possibly TRBD1 (5 bases). There are 8 residues in the CDR3. Per the germline V gene, CDR1 is DFQATT and CDR2 is SNEGSKA (reference sequence).

This chain joins TRBV5-8 and TRBJ1-1, with D maybe TRBD1 (5 bases). The V and J ends lost 1 base and 1 base respectively, with 11 bases between them. This CDR3 spans 15 amino acids. Germline V gene sequence: CDR1 SGHTS, CDR2 YDEGEE. The CDR3 reads CASSLKGRENTEAFF. The DNA of the CDR3 is TGTGCCAGCAGCTTGAAGGGGCGGGAGAACACTGAAGCTTTCTTT.

Details on this clone: The identical CDR3 is also encoded by other nucleotide sequences in the sample. This chain connects TRBV9 to TRBJ1-1; 9 bases map to TRBD1. CDR1 SGDLS and CDR2 YYNGEE come from the germline V gene. V gave up 0 bases and J gave up 4 bases; unmatched junction bases: 7. This CDR3 is built from 16 residues. For the CDR3, the DNA is TGTGCCAGCAGCGTAGAAGGGGGACAGGGCGGCACTGAAGCTTTCTTT. Translating gives CASSVEGGQGGTEAFF.

The chain employs TRBV5-4 and TRBJ1-2, with a weak D call TRBD1 (6 bases). From germline, CDR1 is SGHNT and CDR2 YYREEE (reference sequence). The ends were cut back, 1 base at V and 8 bases at J, with 15 bases in the middle. CDR3 length: 14 amino acids. The CDR3 here is CASSLWGQGIGYTF. The CDR3 region has the DNA TGTGCCAGCAGCTTGTGGGGCCAGGGGATCGGCTACACCTTC. Full variable domain (remainder filled in from reference TRBV5-4 and TRBJ1-2): ETGVTQSPTHLIKTRGQQVTLRCSSQSGHNTVSWYQQALGQGPQFIFQYYREEENGRGNFPPRFSGLQFPNYSSELNVNALELDDSALYLCASSLWGQGIGYTFGSGTRLTVV.

The rearrangement uses TRBV19 and TRBJ2-5, with TRBD1 matching 10 bases. Looked up from germline, CDR1 is LNHDA and CDR2 is SQIVND (reference sequence). V gave up 4 bases and J gave up 5 bases; unmatched junction bases: 7. The CDR3 runs to 15 residues. The CDR3 nucleotides read TGTGCCAGTAGTACCCAGACAGGGGGCGGGGAGACCCAGTACTTC. It is translated as CASSTQTGGGETQYF. Supplemented by reference TRBV19 and TRBJ2-5, the full variable domain reads DGGITQSPKYLFRKEGQNVTLSCEQNLNHDAMYWYRQDPGQGLRLIYYSQIVNDFQKGDIAEGYSVSREKKESFPLTVTSAQKNPTAFYLCASSTQTGGGETQYFGPGTRLLVL.

The rearrangement joins TRBV11-3 to TRBJ2-1; 10 bases align to TRBD2. The CDR3 totals 12 residues. CDR1 is SGHNT, CDR2 YENEEA, per germline. The CDR3 loop is CATSGVNNEQFF. The CDR3 DNA reads TGTGCAACTAGCGGGGTAAACAATGAGCAGTTCTTC.

This clone appeared once. This chain links TRBV19 with TRBJ1-6; tentative D call: TRBD1 (5 bases). Germline CDR1 reads LNHDA; CDR2 reads SQIVND (reference sequence). The CDR3 totals 15 residues. Trimming pared 5 bases from V and 13 bases from J, leaving 21 bases between. Here the CDR3 reads CASSETGTLGGPLHF. The DNA for the CDR3 is TGTGCCAGTAGTGAAACCGGGACGCTCGGAGGGCCCCTCCACTTT.

This chain uses TRBV10-1 with TRBJ2-2, with D perhaps TRBD2 (7 bases). Deletions cut 2 bases from V and 1 base from J, with 14 bases between. The CDR3 is 17 residues long. The germline CDR1 and CDR2 sequences are WNHNN and SYGVQD (reference sequence). Written as DNA, the CDR3 is TGCGCCAGCAGTGAGGGGGGGGGCCGGGGGAACACCGGGGAGCTGTTTTTT. It encodes CASSEGGGRGNTGELFF.

This clone was seen once. The CDR3 is CAWSRTGGLRNQPQHF. In DNA, the CDR3 is TGTGCCTGGAGTCGTACAGGAGGGTTGAGAAATCAGCCCCAGCATTTT. The chain employs TRBV30 and TRBJ1-5, with a possible D match to TRBD1 (5 bases). Trimming cost V 2 bases and J 4 bases, with 18 bases left between them. Germline loops: CDR1 GTSNPN, CDR2 SVGIG (reference sequence). CDR3 length: 16 amino acids. The whole variable domain, remainder taken from reference TRBV30 and TRBJ1-5, is SQTIHQWPATLVQPVGSPLSLECTVEGTSNPNLYWYRQAAGRGLQLLFYSVGIGQISSEVPQNLSASRPQDRQFILSSKKLLLSDSGFYLCAWSRTGGLRNQPQHFGDGTRLSIL.